A single sample is the source of the 7 T cell receptor beta chains below, sequenced in a study of human T cells and chemical hapten exposure. TCRdb re-called the RACE reads through MiXCR, storing one row per CDR3 protein. The sample lists roughly 130,000 distinct CDR3 sequences, approximately 9.5% occurring once. Time point here: healthy volunteer bleed at 2 weeks. Unfractionated whole blood was the source of the extracted total RNA. Input material: whole blood. Source of these receptors: a male donor in good health. Some clones in this sample may be carry-over from other donors' samples.

The chain combines TRBV19 with TRBJ2-3; D gene ambiguous. CDR1 LNHDA and CDR2 SQIVND come from the germline V gene (reference sequence). CDR3 length equals 15 residues. Trimming took 2 bases from V and 1 from J, leaving 10 bases between them. The CDR3 DNA is TGTGCCAGTAGTATAAGAAGCCTCGGCACAGATACGCAGTATTTT. Residues: CASSIRSLGTDTQYF.

This clonotype has only a few counts. V gene TRBV6-5 combines with J gene TRBJ2-5; D may be TRBD2 (6 bases). Germline CDR1 is MNHEY and CDR2 is SVGAGI. The CDR3 is made up of 14 amino acids. The germline V and J ends were trimmed by 0 bases and 4 bases, with 9 bases remaining between them. DNA for the CDR3: TGTGCCAGCAGTTACTCGCAGACTAGAGAGACCCAGTACTTC. Amino acids: CASSYSQTRETQYF.

This clonotype was counted at least ten times. The DNA of the CDR3 is TGTGCCAGCAGCCCCGAGAGAGATACGCAGTATTTT. It translates to CASSPERDTQYF. The chain is built from TRBV7-9 and TRBJ2-3; D gene uncertain. Trimming removed 5 bases at V and 5 bases at J, with 8 bases between. The V gene's germline CDR1 is SEHNR and CDR2 FQNEAQ (reference sequence). This CDR3 has 12 amino acids.

This clonotype appeared many times. The chain recombines TRBV4-3 with TRBJ1-5, with 7 bases fitting TRBD1. The ends lost 0 bases at V and 2 bases at J; junction bases unmatched: 7. The V gene's germline CDR1 is LGHNA and CDR2 YSLEER. There are 17 residues in the CDR3. CDR3 sequence (DNA): TGCGCCAGCAGCCAAGATTTCTCCAGGGGGGGCAATCAGCCCCAGCATTTT. It yields the protein CASSQDFSRGGNQPQHF.

A few counts support this clonotype. The V gene is TRBV29-1, the J gene TRBJ1-2; no clear D. The germline V and J ends were trimmed by 2 bases and 4 bases, with 14 bases remaining between them. CDR3 length: 14 residues. Looked up from germline, CDR1 is SQVTM and CDR2 is ANQGSEA. CDR3 protein: CSVESTPPGYGYTF. The CDR3 DNA sequence: TGCAGCGTTGAATCGACACCTCCTGGCTATGGCTACACCTTC. Using reference TRBV29-1 and TRBJ1-2 for the parts outside the CDR3, the full variable domain is SAVISQKPSRDICQRGTSLTIQCQVDSQVTMMFWYRQQPGQSLTLIATANQGSEATYESGFVIDKFPISRPNLTFSTLTVSNMSPEDSSIYLCSVESTPPGYGYTFGSGTRLTVV.

The chain recombines TRBV12-5 with TRBJ2-1; D call uncertain. The CDR3 loop spans 13 amino acids. V lost 1 base, J lost 8 bases, and 9 bases lay in between. Germline CDR1 and CDR2: LGHNT and FRNRAP. CDR3 in amino acids: CASGLEPGDEQFF. CDR3 sequence (DNA): TGTGCTAGTGGTTTGGAACCGGGCGATGAGCAGTTCTTC. Filled out from reference TRBV12-5 and TRBJ2-1, the complete variable domain reads DARVTQTPRHKVTEMGQEVTMRCQPILGHNTVFWYRQTMMQGLELLAYFRNRAPLDDSGMPKDRFSAEMPDATLATLKIQPSEPRDSAVYFCASGLEPGDEQFFGPGTRLTVL.

The chain has TRBV29-1 and TRBJ2-1; 12 nucleotides match TRBD2. CDR1 and CDR2 (germline): SQVTM, ANQGSEA. After removal of 7 bases from V and 5 bases from J, the junction contained 9 bases not matched to a gene. CDR3 length: 15 amino acids. The CDR3 sequence: CSADPLAGGDNEQFF. CDR3 sequence (DNA): TGCAGCGCTGACCCTCTAGCGGGAGGGGACAATGAGCAGTTCTTC.